The rows below give T cell receptor beta chains drawn from one sample of a study of glioma-infiltrating T cells. TCRdb recomputed calls from the multiplex PCR reads with MiXCR, one row per CDR3 protein. The sample contains roughly 200,000 distinct CDR3 sequences, more than 25% of which appear only once. Sequences were obtained from glioma tissue, nonneoplastic brain tissue, or PBMCs (not recorded which). The receptors come from a human donor with low-grade glioma or glioblastoma, undergoing nonglioma brain surgery, or in good health (not recorded which). Both conserved end residues are part of each CDR3. The D gene is left open where the match is weak. Some rows mark clone size as missing; the rest say once, few, many or name a class of expanded clone.

D: .; V: TRBV29-1; length: 12; J: TRBJ2-3; size: .; CDR3: CSVLEDADTQYF; DNA: TGCAGCGTTTTGGAGGATGCAGATACGCAGTATTTT
D: .; V: TRBV19; length: 14; J: TRBJ2-1; size: .; CDR3: CASASAVSYNERFF; DNA: TGTGCCAGTGCTAGCGCCGTCTCCTACAATGAGCGGTTCTTC
D: TRBD2; V: TRBV6-1; length: 20; J: TRBJ2-1; size: many; CDR3: CASSPRGAPGLAGGNNEQFF; DNA: TGTGCCAGCAGCCCCCGGGGAGCTCCGGGACTAGCGGGAGGTAACAATGAGCAGTTCTTC
D: .; V: TRBV4-2; length: 17; J: TRBJ2-3; size: many; CDR3: CASSQESAVRTTDTQYF; DNA: TGTGCCAGCAGCCAAGAGTCAGCGGTGAGGACCACAGATACGCAGTATTTT
D: .; V: TRBV7-8; length: 13; J: TRBJ1-2; size: many; CDR3: CASSLLGAGGYTF; DNA: TGTGCCAGCAGCTTACTGGGGGCGGGAGGCTACACCTTC
D: TRBD2; V: TRBV20-1; length: 16; J: TRBJ2-1; size: many; CDR3: CSARETSGRGYNEQFF; DNA: TGCAGTGCTAGAGAGACTAGCGGGAGGGGTTACAATGAGCAGTTCTTC
D: TRBD1; V: TRBV5-1; length: 13; J: TRBJ2-3; size: many; CDR3: CASRRQGTDTQYF; DNA: TGCGCCAGCAGGCGACAGGGGACAGATACGCAGTATTTT
D: TRBD2; V: TRBV11-2; length: 15; J: TRBJ2-3; size: .; CDR3: CASSLSSGRADTQYF; DNA: TGTGCCAGCAGCTTAAGTAGCGGGAGGGCAGATACGCAGTATTTT
D: TRBD1; V: TRBV12-3/TRBV12-4; length: 12; J: TRBJ1-4; size: .; CDR3: CASSSTGGKLFF; DNA: TGTGCCAGCAGTTCGACAGGGGGGAAACTGTTTTTT
D: TRBD1; V: TRBV6-2/TRBV6-3; length: 12; J: TRBJ1-1; size: many; CDR3: CASSYGTGSAFF; DNA: TGTGCCAGCAGTTACGGGACAGGGAGTGCTTTCTTT
D: TRBD2; V: TRBV24-1; length: 16; J: TRBJ2-3; size: .; CDR3: CATSVRGGPRADTQYF; DNA: TGTGCCACCAGTGTGCGGGGGGGCCCGCGGGCAGATACGCAGTATTTT
D: TRBD1; V: TRBV5-1; length: 14; J: TRBJ2-1; size: many; CDR3: CASSTGTANNEQFF; DNA: TGCGCCAGCAGCACCGGGACAGCCAACAATGAGCAGTTCTTC
D: .; V: TRBV4-3; length: 14; J: TRBJ2-2; size: many; CDR3: CASSHTGLAGELFF; DNA: TGCGCCAGCAGCCATACGGGACTGGCCGGGGAGCTGTTTTTT
D: .; V: TRBV11-2; length: 14; J: TRBJ2-7; size: many; CDR3: CASSSDRDSYEQYF; DNA: TGTGCCAGCAGCTCAGACCGGGACTCCTACGAGCAGTACTTC
D: .; V: TRBV10-3; length: 13; J: TRBJ1-2; size: many; CDR3: CAISELDQYGYTF; DNA: TGTGCCATCAGTGAGCTGGACCAATATGGCTACACCTTC
D: .; V: TRBV29-1; length: 13; J: TRBJ2-1; size: many; CDR3: CSVVRQGYNEQFF; DNA: TGCAGCGTTGTTAGGCAGGGCTACAATGAGCAGTTCTTC
D: TRBD1; V: TRBV30; length: 13; J: TRBJ1-1; size: .; CDR3: CAWNGRGRTEAFF; DNA: TGTGCCTGGAACGGCAGGGGGAGGACTGAAGCTTTCTTT
D: .; V: TRBV6-1; length: 11; J: TRBJ2-1; size: .; CDR3: CASSPRLSQFF; DNA: TGTGCCAGCAGTCCCCGACTCTCGCAGTTCTTC
D: .; V: TRBV7-2; length: 14; J: TRBJ1-6; size: once; CDR3: CASSNSERRSTLHF; DNA: TGTGCCAGCAGCAATTCGGAAAGAAGGTCAACCCTCCACTTT
D: TRBD1; V: TRBV29-1; length: 15; J: TRBJ1-2; size: many; CDR3: CSVAQGAPLDYGYTF; DNA: TGCAGCGTCGCACAGGGGGCCCCGCTCGACTATGGCTACACCTTC
D: TRBD2; V: TRBV2; length: 18; J: TRBJ2-3; size: many; CDR3: CASRPLVRTSGRTDTQYF; DNA: TGTGCCAGCCGTCCGTTGGTTAGGACTAGCGGGAGGACAGATACGCAGTATTTT
D: .; V: TRBV5-4; length: 13; J: TRBJ2-5; size: few; CDR3: CASSWSPQETQYF; DNA: TGTGCCAGCAGCTGGTCGCCCCAAGAGACCCAGTACTTC
D: .; V: TRBV10-3; length: 16; J: TRBJ1-1; size: many; CDR3: CAISPREGHLNTEAFF; DNA: TGTGCCATCAGCCCACGGGAGGGACATTTGAACACTGAAGCTTTCTTT
D: TRBD2; V: TRBV7-9; length: 17; J: TRBJ2-3; size: few; CDR3: CASSPPSGRSGTDTQYF; DNA: TGTGCCAGCAGCCCTCCGAGCGGGAGATCTGGCACAGATACGCAGTATTTT
D: TRBD1; V: TRBV7-7; length: 14; J: TRBJ2-5; size: few; CDR3: CASSLDRGSETQYF; DNA: TGTGCTAGCAGCTTAGACAGGGGAAGTGAGACCCAGTACTTC
D: .; V: TRBV20-1; length: 13; J: TRBJ2-5; size: many; CDR3: CSGIIGLKETQYF; DNA: TGCAGTGGCATTATAGGATTAAAAGAGACCCAGTACTTC
D: .; V: TRBV4-1; length: 15; J: TRBJ1-5; size: many; CDR3: CASSQDPPPGQPVDF; DNA: TGCGCCAGCAGCCAAGATCCCCCACCCGGACAGCCAGTGGATTTT
D: TRBD2; V: TRBV20-1; length: 17; J: TRBJ2-5; size: .; CDR3: CSANRGTSGRPEETQYF; DNA: TGCAGTGCCAATCGCGGGACTAGCGGGAGACCCGAAGAGACCCAGTACTTC
D: .; V: TRBV2; length: 14; J: TRBJ1-1; size: many; CDR3: CASSDGLGDTEAFF; DNA: TGTGCCAGCAGTGATGGGTTGGGGGACACTGAAGCTTTCTTT
D: TRBD1; V: TRBV12-3/TRBV12-4; length: 14; J: TRBJ1-5; size: many; CDR3: CASSYTGGRQPQHF; DNA: TGTGCCAGCAGCTATACAGGGGGACGTCAGCCCCAGCATTTT
D: .; V: TRBV5-4; length: 15; J: TRBJ2-1; size: .; CDR3: CARHSQGTAPDEQFF; DNA: TGTGCCAGACATTCCCAAGGGACTGCGCCGGATGAGCAGTTCTTC
D: .; V: TRBV18; length: 14; J: TRBJ2-7; size: few; CDR3: CASSPLDRSNEQYF; DNA: TGTGCCAGCTCACCCCTCGACAGGTCCAACGAGCAGTACTTC
D: .; V: TRBV6-2/TRBV6-3; length: 15; J: TRBJ2-7; size: many; CDR3: CASSYSTAPTDEQYF; DNA: TGTGCCAGCAGTTACTCGACAGCCCCAACGGACGAGCAGTACTTC
D: TRBD1; V: TRBV20-1; length: 14; J: TRBJ2-1; size: many; CDR3: CSAAGQGVYNEQFF; DNA: TGCAGTGCCGCCGGACAGGGGGTTTACAATGAGCAGTTCTTC
D: .; V: TRBV6-2/TRBV6-3; length: 16; J: TRBJ1-5; size: many; CDR3: CASSLYSGFGNQPQHF; DNA: TGTGCCAGCAGCCTCTACAGCGGATTTGGCAATCAGCCCCAGCATTTT
D: .; V: TRBV4-2; length: 15; J: TRBJ2-1; size: many; CDR3: CASSQAPGPYNEQFF; DNA: TGTGCCAGCAGCCAAGCCCCAGGGCCCTACAATGAGCAGTTCTTC
D: .; V: TRBV28; length: 13; J: TRBJ1-5; size: many; CDR3: CASSPYMDQPQHF; DNA: TGTGCCAGCAGTCCCTACATGGATCAGCCCCAGCATTTT
D: TRBD2; V: TRBV20-1; length: 14; J: TRBJ2-7; size: once; CDR3: CSATTSGISYEQYF; DNA: TGCAGTGCTACGACTAGCGGGATCTCCTACGAGCAGTACTTC
D: TRBD1; V: TRBV28; length: 15; J: TRBJ2-7; size: many; CDR3: CASSAPGTGVYEQYF; DNA: TGTGCCAGCAGTGCCCCCGGGACAGGGGTTTACGAGCAGTACTTC
D: TRBD1; V: TRBV7-3; length: 16; J: TRBJ2-2; size: .; CDR3: CASSLGQGADTGELFF; DNA: TGTGCCAGCAGCTTAGGACAGGGGGCGGACACCGGGGAGCTGTTTTTT
D: .; V: TRBV19; length: 14; J: TRBJ1-1; size: many; CDR3: CASSIPGQNTEAFF; DNA: TGTGCCAGTAGTATACCGGGACAAAACACTGAAGCTTTCTTT
D: .; V: TRBV4-1; length: 15; J: TRBJ1-5; size: few; CDR3: CASSQVTGLNQPQHF; DNA: TGTGCCAGCAGCCAAGTAACAGGACTCAATCAGCCCCAGCATTTT
D: .; V: TRBV18; length: 14; J: TRBJ1-5; size: .; CDR3: CASSPSHGDQPQHF; DNA: TGTGCCAGCTCACCGTCCCACGGGGATCAGCCCCAGCATTTT
D: .; V: TRBV12-3/TRBV12-4; length: 15; J: TRBJ2-3; size: .; CDR3: CASSFKWQTTDTQYF; DNA: TGTGCCAGCAGTTTTAAGTGGCAGACCACAGATACGCAGTATTTT
D: .; V: TRBV5-1; length: 17; J: TRBJ2-2; size: .; CDR3: CASSLGQRSANTGELFF; DNA: TGCGCCAGCAGCTTGGGACAGAGAAGTGCGAACACCGGGGAGCTGTTTTTT
D: TRBD1; V: TRBV5-4; length: 13; J: TRBJ2-7; size: .; CDR3: CASMMDRGYEQYF; DNA: TGTGCCAGCATGATGGACAGGGGATACGAGCAGTACTTC
D: .; V: TRBV5-1; length: 16; J: TRBJ1-3; size: .; CDR3: CASSFVGRNSGNTIYF; DNA: TGCGCCAGCAGCTTCGTAGGGAGGAACTCTGGAAACACCATATATTTT
D: .; V: TRBV19; length: 11; J: TRBJ2-7; size: .; CDR3: CASSGYSEQYF; DNA: TGTGCCAGCTCGGGGTATAGCGAGCAGTACTTC
D: .; V: TRBV19; length: 14; J: TRBJ2-2; size: few; CDR3: CASSPAANTGELFF; DNA: TGTGCCAGTAGTCCAGCTGCGAACACCGGGGAGCTGTTTTTT
D: TRBD2; V: TRBV20-1; length: 14; J: TRBJ2-1; size: many; CDR3: CSAPPRTSANEQFF; DNA: TGCAGTGCTCCCCCCCGGACTAGCGCAAATGAGCAGTTCTTC
D: .; V: TRBV12-3/TRBV12-4; length: 16; J: TRBJ2-5; size: .; CDR3: CASSSPWGKAKETQYF; DNA: TGTGCCAGCAGTTCCCCGTGGGGGAAAGCCAAAGAGACCCAGTACTTC
D: .; V: TRBV6-2/TRBV6-3; length: 14; J: TRBJ2-2; size: many; CDR3: CASSYQGPAGELFF; DNA: TGTGCCAGCAGTTATCAAGGGCCGGCCGGGGAGCTGTTTTTT
D: .; V: TRBV4-1; length: 14; J: TRBJ1-2; size: many; CDR3: CASSHGTLGYGYTF; DNA: TGCGCCAGCAGCCACGGGACGTTGGGCTATGGCTACACCTTC